This T cell receptor beta chain was obtained from a study of identical twins. There are many counts of this clonotype. From the 5' RACE reads, TCRdb called clonotypes with MiXCR, one entry per CDR3 protein. The data contain about 890,000 distinct CDR3 sequences, 10% to 15% of them seen just once; the ten biggest clones take up around 1.6%. With 2 bases removed from V and 2 bases from J, the gap between germline ends came to 10 bases. Germline-derived CDR1 and CDR2 are SGHRS and YFSETQ. The CDR3 consists of 15 residues. These sequences were also reported in another study, on yellow fever vaccine responses in identical twins.

The material sequenced was PBMCs. This TCR derives from a woman between 18 and 29 years old in good health. V is TRBV5-1 and J is TRBJ2-2; possibly TRBD1 or TRBD2 for D (5 bases each). CDR3 DNA sequence: TGCGCCAGCAGCTTCGAGGGGATAAACACCGGGGAGCTGTTTTTT. Protein product: CASSFEGINTGELFF.